The next 19 T cell receptor beta chains were all read from a single sample in a study of T cells after yellow fever vaccination. TCRdb analysed the 5' RACE reads with MiXCR anew, one entry per CDR3 protein. The profile shows about 170,000 distinct CDR3 sequences, 9.5% to 11% of them singletons. Sequenced here: CD8+ T cells sorted from PBMCs, sampled 15 days after the yellow fever booster vaccination. The receptors shown here come from a man aged 18 to 29 who received the YFV17D yellow fever vaccine.

CDR3 residues: CASSQDPGQLMNTEAFF. The DNA for the CDR3 is TGTGCCAGCAGCCAAGATCCGGGACAGCTGATGAACACTGAAGCTTTCTTT. This chain links TRBV14 with TRBJ1-1, with TRBD1 matching 7 bases. V shed 0 bases and J 0 bases; nucleotides not matched to a gene: 7. Germline CDR1 and CDR2: SGHDN and FVKESK. The CDR3 runs 17 residues.

The V gene is TRBV12-5, the J gene TRBJ2-2; no clear D. CDR3 length equals 14 residues. Germline-derived CDR1 and CDR2 are LGHNT and FRNRAP. V lost 3 bases, J lost 8 bases, and 13 bases lay in between. This chain's CDR3 is CASGFLLTSGELFF. CDR3 sequence (DNA): TGTGCTAGTGGTTTCCTCTTGACATCTGGGGAGCTGTTTTTT.

This clonotype has ten or more counts. The chain links TRBV4-1 to TRBJ1-1, with TRBD1 as a possible D gene (5 bases). V was shortened by 3 bases and J by 5 bases, with 16 bases between the two germline ends. Germline values: CDR1 MGHRA, CDR2 YSYEKL. The length of the CDR3 is 15 residues. CDR3 amino acids: CASSHQQVQETEAFF. CDR3 sequence (DNA): TGCGCCAGCAGCCATCAACAGGTACAGGAAACTGAAGCTTTCTTT.

This clonotype was found a few times. This chain uses TRBV29-1 with TRBJ1-2, with D uncertain. Per the germline V gene, CDR1 is SQVTM and CDR2 is ANQGSEA. The CDR3 is made up of 13 amino acids. V lost 3 bases and J lost 8, with 16 bases in between. The CDR3 DNA sequence: TGCAGCGTTGAGACCTGGCAAAAAATCGGCTACACCTTC. This encodes CSVETWQKIGYTF.

The chain uses TRBV9 and TRBJ2-6; no clear D. The CDR3 consists of 16 residues. The ends were cut back, 3 bases at V and 0 bases at J, with 10 bases in the middle. Per germline, CDR1 SGDLS and CDR2 YYNGEE. The CDR3 reads CASSAEHHSGANVLTF. The CDR3 coding sequence is TGTGCCAGCAGCGCGGAACACCACTCTGGGGCCAACGTCCTGACTTTC.

This rearrangement joins TRBV12-3 or TRBV12-4 to TRBJ2-2, with 7 bases identical to TRBD2. Trimming at V came to 3 bases and at J to 0 bases, leaving 1 base not matched to a gene. The CDR3 covers 15 residues. The CDR3 nucleotides are TGTGCCAGCAGTTTGGGGGGGTCGAACACCGGGGAGCTGTTTTTT. Translated, it gives CASSLGGSNTGELFF.

The V call is TRBV5-1, the J call TRBJ2-7; D perhaps matches TRBD2 (5 bases). Trimming took off 0 bases at V and 12 bases at J, with 13 bases between the two ends. From germline, CDR1 is SGHRS and CDR2 YFSETQ. This CDR3 spans 12 amino acids. The CDR3 reads CASSLVVGDVYV. CDR3 nucleotide sequence: TGCGCCAGCAGCTTGGTCGTCGGGGATGTGTACGTC.

Notes on this clonotype: Germline is not matched at one junction end, which may reflect a read error. The chain employs TRBV28 and TRBJ1-1; D gene uncertain. Germline V gene lookup returns CDR1 MDHEN and CDR2 SYDVKM. This CDR3 region has 13 residues. In nucleotides, the CDR3 is TGTGCCAGCAGCAACGGATGGAACACTGTAGCTTTCTTT. Amino acids: CASSNGWNTVAFF.

In its sample, this clonotype was seen many times. CDR3 loop: CASSSRQYNEQFF. The CDR3 DNA sequence: TGTGCCAGTAGTTCCAGACAGTACAATGAGCAGTTCTTC. V gene TRBV19 combines with J gene TRBJ2-1; a possible D gene is TRBD1 (5 bases). V was cut by 5 bases and J by 4 bases, with 9 bases left in between. The CDR3 covers 13 residues. CDR1 is LNHDA, CDR2 SQIVND, per germline (reference sequence).

V usage is TRBV7-9 and J usage is TRBJ2-6; D gene uncertain. With 5 bases removed from V and 0 bases from J, the gap between germline ends came to 5 bases. In germline, CDR1 is SEHNR, CDR2 FQNEAQ (reference sequence). This CDR3 has 14 amino acids. CDR3 coding DNA: TGTGCCAGCAGCACCACCTCTGGGGCCAACGTCCTGACTTTC. Translating gives CASSTTSGANVLTF.

At least ten counts were recorded for this clonotype. The genes are TRBV10-2 and TRBJ2-5; D uncertain. CDR3 length: 11 amino acids. CDR1 is WSHSY, CDR2 SAAADI, per germline. The V end was cut by 8 bases, the J end by 5 bases, with 9 bases between. CDR3 sequence (DNA): TGCGCCAGCCTTGAATGGGAGACCCAGTACTTC. Translation gives CASLEWETQYF.

This clonotype occurred a few times. V is TRBV6-6 and J is TRBJ1-2; 11 bases are a match to TRBD1. There are 18 residues in the CDR3. Germline lookup yields CDR1 MNHNY and CDR2 SVGAGI (reference sequence). V lost 6 bases, J lost 2 bases, and 14 bases stayed unmatched. CDR3 residues: CASSYQPGQGVRNYGYTF. The CDR3 coding sequence is TGTGCCAGCAGCTACCAACCGGGACAGGGGGTTAGGAACTATGGCTACACCTTC.

The chain couples TRBV5-6 to TRBJ2-3; no firm D call. V gave up 4 bases and J gave up 3 bases, with 12 bases separating them. The CDR3 runs to 14 residues. The germline V gene has CDR1 SGHDT and CDR2 YYEEEE. CDR3 sequence (DNA): TGTGCCAGCAGCACCCGGTCGGTGACAGATACGCAGTATTTT. Amino acids: CASSTRSVTDTQYF.

The rearrangement uses TRBV12-3 or TRBV12-4 and TRBJ2-7, with D tentatively TRBD1 (6 bases). This CDR3 region has 16 residues. V was clipped by 6 bases and J by 4 bases, with 22 bases between them. CDR3 in DNA: TGTGCCAGCAGACCCAGGAAACCGGGACAACCGTACGAGCAGTACGTC. Protein: CASRPRKPGQPYEQYV.

In this sample, this clonotype turned up a few times. This chain connects TRBV29-1 to TRBJ2-5, with D perhaps TRBD2 (6 bases). The CDR3 length is 12 residues. CDR1 is SQVTM and CDR2 is ANQGSEA in the germline V gene. V lost 4 bases and J 4 bases, leaving 10 bases between the germline ends. The CDR3 sequence is CSVVSGGETQYF. The CDR3 DNA sequence: TGCAGCGTTGTGTCCGGGGGAGAGACCCAGTACTTC.

This clonotype occurred a few times. The chain couples TRBV9 to TRBJ1-2; D is possibly TRBD1 (5 bases). CDR1 is SGDLS, CDR2 YYNGEE, per germline. The CDR3 has 15 residues. V lost 4 bases, J lost 8 bases, and 21 bases lay in between. CDR3 DNA: TGTGCCAGCAGCTCATCCAGGGCTACCCTTGGGGGCTACACCTTC. Encoded protein: CASSSSRATLGGYTF.

The chain combines TRBV7-2 with TRBJ2-1; unclear D gene. The CDR3 length is 14 residues. Germline V lookup: CDR1 SGHTA, CDR2 FQGNSA. Between the trimmed V and J ends, which lost 1 base and 9 bases, there was a span of 13 bases. In DNA, the CDR3 is TGTGCCAGCAGCTTAGGAGAAGGGTCCGGTGAGCAGTTCTTC. This sequence encodes CASSLGEGSGEQFF.

This clonotype was seen only a few times. The V and J genes are TRBV9 and TRBJ2-7, with D possibly being TRBD1 (6 bases). The CDR3 extends over 14 amino acids. V was clipped by 2 bases and J by 0 bases, with 9 bases between them. CDR1 SGDLS and CDR2 YYNGEE come from the germline V gene. CDR3 nucleotide sequence: TGTGCCAGCAGCGTTGACAGGCACTCCTACGAGCAGTACGTC. Its translation is CASSVDRHSYEQYV.

This clonotype turned up a few times. V gene TRBV20-1 combines with J gene TRBJ1-1; D is uncertain. Germline CDR1 and CDR2: DFQATT and SNEGSKA (reference sequence). This CDR3 has 15 residues. The germline V and J ends were trimmed by 0 bases and 3 bases, with 14 bases remaining between them. The DNA for the CDR3 is TGCAGTGCTAGAGATCTGAGAGGGCCATACACTGAAGCTTTCTTT. This gives the protein CSARDLRGPYTEAFF.